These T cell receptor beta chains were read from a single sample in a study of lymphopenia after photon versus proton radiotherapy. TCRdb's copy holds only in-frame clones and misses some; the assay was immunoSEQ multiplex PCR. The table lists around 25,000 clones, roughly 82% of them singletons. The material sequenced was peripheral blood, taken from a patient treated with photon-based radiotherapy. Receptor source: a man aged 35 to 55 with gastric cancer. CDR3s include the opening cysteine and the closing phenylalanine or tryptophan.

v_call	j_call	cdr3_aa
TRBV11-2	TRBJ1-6	CASSSIRQGIRSPLHF
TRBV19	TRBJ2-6	CASSASGDSSGANVLTF
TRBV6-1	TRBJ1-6	CASSDQGFYNSPLHF
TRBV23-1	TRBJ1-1	CASSQSGPRGGVTEAFF
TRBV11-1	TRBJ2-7	CASSFLGYEQYF
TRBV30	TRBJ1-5	CAWSGQEDQPQHF
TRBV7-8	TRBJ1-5	CASSLLGGLSNQPQHF
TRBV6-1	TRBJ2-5	CASSEPGVEETQYF
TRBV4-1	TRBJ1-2	CASSPRQGASYGYTF
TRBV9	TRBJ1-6	CASSVGTGINSPLHF
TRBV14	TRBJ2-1	CASSPGLATYNEQFF
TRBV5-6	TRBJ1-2	CASSPITGIDYGYTF
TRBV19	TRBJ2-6	CASLDTSGANVLTF
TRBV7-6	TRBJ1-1	CASSLEDRGGEAFF
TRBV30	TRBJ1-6	CAWSTGNNSPLHF
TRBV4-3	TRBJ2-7	CASSQRGTGGNEQYF
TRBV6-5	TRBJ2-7	CASSFGTPSSYEQYF
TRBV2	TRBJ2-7	CASSAGGRYEQYF
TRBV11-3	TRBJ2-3	CASSLDGTSGVAQYF
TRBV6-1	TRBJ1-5	CASSEGAGAWSNQPQHF
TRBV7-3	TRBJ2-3	CASSAQPSTDTQYF
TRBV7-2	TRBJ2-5	CASSPSGGQETQYF
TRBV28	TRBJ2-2	CASSSPGGSGELFF
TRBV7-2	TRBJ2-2	CASSSSGGFPGELFF
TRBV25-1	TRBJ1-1	CASRIRGGNTEAFF
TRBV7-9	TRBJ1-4	CASSSPKQGAKEKLFF
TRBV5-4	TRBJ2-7	CASSQQIRSYEQYF
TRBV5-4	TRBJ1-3	CASSSAGLNSGNTIYF
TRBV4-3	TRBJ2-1	CASSPAPLGGGSYNEQFF
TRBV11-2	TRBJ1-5	CASSFGTGMDSNQPQHF
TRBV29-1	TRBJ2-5	CSVPGGFLRETQYF
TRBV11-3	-	CASSTSTGKYEQYF
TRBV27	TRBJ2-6	CASSLWGTGESGANVLTF
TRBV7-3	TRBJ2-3	CASSLGGGRTDTQYF
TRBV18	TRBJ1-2	CASSPPEQGLGYTF
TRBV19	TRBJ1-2	CASSTSRGGEGEDGYTF
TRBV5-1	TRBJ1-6	CASSLEQSYNSPLHF
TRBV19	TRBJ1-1	CASSTPPGAADTEAFF
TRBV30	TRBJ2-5	CAWSEGLSIETQYF
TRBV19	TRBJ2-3	CASSISQFSSTDTQYF
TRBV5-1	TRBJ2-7	CASSPEGDRGREQYF
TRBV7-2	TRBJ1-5	CASSPIQGVNQPQHF
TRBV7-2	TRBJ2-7	CASSFPPGTRSYEQYF
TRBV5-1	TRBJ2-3	CASSFASGGGDTQYF
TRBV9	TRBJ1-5	CASSLGQGSNQPQHF